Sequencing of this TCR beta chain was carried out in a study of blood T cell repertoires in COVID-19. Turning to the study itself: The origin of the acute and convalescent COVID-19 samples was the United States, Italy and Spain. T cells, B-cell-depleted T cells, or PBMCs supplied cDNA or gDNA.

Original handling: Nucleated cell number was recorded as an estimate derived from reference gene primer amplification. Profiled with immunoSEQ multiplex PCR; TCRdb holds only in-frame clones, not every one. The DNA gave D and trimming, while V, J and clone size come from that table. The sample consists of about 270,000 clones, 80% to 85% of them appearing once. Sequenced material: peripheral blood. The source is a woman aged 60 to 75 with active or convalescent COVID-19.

CDR3 coding DNA: TGTGCCAGCAGCCCTACGGGGAGCGCAGATACGCAGTATTTT. Its protein is CASSPTGSADTQYF. V usage is TRBV11-2 and J usage is TRBJ2-3; tentatively, D is TRBD2 (5 bases). The CDR3 extends over 14 amino acids. Trimming cost V 5 bases and J 4 bases, with 13 bases left between them. Germline V gene sequence: CDR1 SGHAT, CDR2 FQNNGV.